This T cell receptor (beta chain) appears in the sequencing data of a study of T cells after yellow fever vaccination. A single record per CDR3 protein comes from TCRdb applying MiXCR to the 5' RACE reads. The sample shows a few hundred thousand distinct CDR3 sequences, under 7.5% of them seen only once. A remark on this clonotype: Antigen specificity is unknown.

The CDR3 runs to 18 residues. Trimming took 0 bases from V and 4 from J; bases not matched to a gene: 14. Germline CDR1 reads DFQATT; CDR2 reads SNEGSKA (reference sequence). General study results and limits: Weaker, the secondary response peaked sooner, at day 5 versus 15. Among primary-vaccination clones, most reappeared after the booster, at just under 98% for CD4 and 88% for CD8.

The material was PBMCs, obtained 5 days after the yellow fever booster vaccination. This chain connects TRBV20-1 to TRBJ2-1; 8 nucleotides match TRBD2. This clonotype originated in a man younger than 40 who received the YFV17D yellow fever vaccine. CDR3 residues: CSARDLRGEREWYNEQFF. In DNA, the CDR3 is TGCAGTGCTAGAGATCTCAGAGGAGAGCGGGAGTGGTACAATGAGCAGTTCTTC.